This TCR beta chain was recovered during a study of T cells in Graves' hyperthyroidism and ophthalmopathy. Overall study context: Specimen type is peripheral blood, collected at initial diagnosis prior to any treatment.

CDR1 and CDR2 (germline): SGHDN, FVKESK. V was shortened by 0 bases and J by 1 base, with 6 bases between the two germline ends. This CDR3 has 14 residues. This clonotype has a handful of counts. What it binds is unknown. Study results and limitations: Ophthalmopathy got predicted by the model a median 6.5 months before its onset. Ophthalmopathy and stable hyperthyroidism were separated by a 13 V-J model.

TCR beta CDR3 regions were amplified from RNA transcripts. The TCR CDR3 was amplified in a first-round RT-PCR using the HTBI primer set. Via MiXCR, TCRdb re-called the multiplex PCR reads, giving one row per CDR3 protein. The sample carries about 290,000 distinct CDR3 sequences, roughly an eighth recorded once. Graves' hyperthyroidism was deemed stable absent ophthalmopathy progression within 18 months. The V gene is TRBV14, the J gene TRBJ1-2; D not certain. The clonotype comes from a woman between 35 and 50 years old with Graves' hyperthyroidism. Sequencing was done on a sample of blood. This CDR3 is CASSQEGYNYGYTF. The CDR3 nucleotides read TGTGCCAGCAGCCAAGAAGGCTATAACTATGGCTACACCTTC.